This T cell receptor (beta chain) was observed in a study of PD-L1 blockade in urothelial cancer. For the study at large: Analyzed time points were 3 weeks (second dose) and 6 weeks after therapy began. Findings and caveats of the study: Improved survival was predicted by pretreatment blood TCR clonality below the median.

TCRdb's table, derived via immunoSEQ multiplex PCR, lists solely in-frame clones and lacks some. The table lists just under 40,000 clones, approximately 90% of them singletons. Points on this clone: Its cognate antigen is unknown.

CDR1 is SGHVS, CDR2 FNYEAQ, per germline. The CDR3 is 15 amino acids. With 3 bases removed from V and 5 bases from J, the gap between germline ends came to 16 bases. This specimen consisted of PBMCs, obtained around atezolizumab (anti-PD-L1) treatment. This TCR derives from a man in his sixties with urothelial cancer. V is TRBV7-6 and J is TRBJ1-1; possibly TRBD1 for D (6 bases). The CDR3 loop is CASSFHSGGKTEAFF. In DNA form, the CDR3 reads TGTGCCAGCAGCTTCCATTCGGGGGGCAAGACTGAAGCTTTCTTT. The variable domain in full, completed from reference TRBV7-6 and TRBJ1-1, reads GAGVSQSPRYKVTKRGQDVALRCDPISGHVSLYWYRQALGQGPEFLTYFNYEAQQDKSGLPNDRFSAERPEGSISTLTIQRTEQRDSAMYRCASSFHSGGKTEAFFGQGTRLTVV.